A single sample is the source of the 25 T cell receptor beta chains below, sequenced in a study of T cell repertoires in cytomegalovirus infection. MiXCR was run by TCRdb on the reads, yielding one entry per CDR3 protein. This sample has some 900,000 distinct CDR3 sequences; 30% to 35% occur once, and the top ten carry over 10%. These TCRs' antigens remain unknown. The sample in question was cultured CD8+ T cells from PBMCs, obtained from culture after CMV antigen stimulation. Receptor source: a human donor in good health (CMV status not recorded). Some clones in this sample may be carry-over from other donors' samples.

This sequence joins TRBV12-3 or TRBV12-4 and TRBJ2-1, with D perhaps matching TRBD2 (6 bases). Trimming pared 2 bases from V and 9 bases from J, leaving 8 bases between. This CDR3 is built from 12 residues. The CDR3 DNA reads TGTGCCAGCAGTTTACTAGCGCTTGAGCAGTTCTTC. Its translation is CASSLLALEQFF.

This rearrangement joins TRBV6-1 to TRBJ2-7; D unclear. Germline V lookup: CDR1 MNHNS, CDR2 SASEGT. Deletions cut 3 bases from V and 4 bases from J, with 4 bases between. This CDR3 is 11 amino acids long. The CDR3 DNA reads as TGTGCCAGCAGTGATCGGTACGAGCAGTACGTC. Its translation: CASSDRYEQYV.

This clonotype was counted between two and nine times. V and J are TRBV6-1 and TRBJ1-2; 7 nucleotides align to TRBD1. This CDR3 has 15 amino acids. V dropped 6 bases and J dropped 6; count of bases not matched to a gene: 13. From germline, CDR1 is MNHNS and CDR2 SASEGT. The CDR3 sequence is CASSLVTGAGDGYTF. CDR3 bases: TGTGCCAGCAGCTTGGTTACAGGGGCTGGGGATGGCTACACCTTC.

The chain is built from TRBV6-1 and TRBJ1-6, with 7 bases fitting TRBD1. This CDR3 spans 17 amino acids. Germline V lookup: CDR1 MNHNS, CDR2 SASEGT. V lost 6 bases, J lost 3 bases, and 11 bases stayed unmatched. CDR3 sequence: CASRHPEGADYNSPLHF. DNA of the CDR3: TGTGCCAGCAGGCACCCTGAGGGGGCAGACTATAATTCACCCCTCCACTTT.

Concerning this clonotype itself: This may be a read error: a much more frequent sequence differs by one nucleotide. The J gene is TRBJ1-6, the V gene TRBV7-8; 8 bases fit TRBD1. Per the germline V gene, CDR1 is SGHVS and CDR2 is FQNEAQ. The CDR3 runs to 15 residues. J lost 14 bases, V lost 1 base, and 10 bases had no gene match. CDR3 sequence: CASSLEDRERSSLHF. The CDR3 region has the DNA TGTGCCAGCAGCTTAGAGGACAGGGAACGGTCATCCCTCCACTTT.

This rearrangement joins TRBV19 to TRBJ1-1; D might be TRBD1 (5 bases). There are 15 residues in the CDR3. Trimming took off 5 bases at V and 3 bases at J, with 16 bases between the two ends. CDR1 LNHDA and CDR2 SQIVND come from the germline V gene (reference sequence). DNA of the CDR3: TGTGCCAGTAGTTACTCTGGACAAGGGGACACTGAAGCTTTCTTT. Translating gives CASSYSGQGDTEAFF.

To note about this clonotype: At one boundary the junction diverges from the germline segment, which might be a read error. The rearrangement links TRBV6-1 to TRBJ2-1; D possibly matches TRBD1 or TRBD2 (6 bases each). The germline CDR1 and CDR2 sequences are MNHNS and SASEGT. This CDR3 region has 14 residues. CDR3 nucleotide sequence: TGTGTCAGCAGTTACAGGGTCGGGGGACAAGAGCAGTTCTTC. It codes for CVSSYRVGGQEQFF.

The rearrangement joins TRBV6-5 to TRBJ2-3; 8 bases align to TRBD2. This CDR3 has 16 amino acids. CDR1 and CDR2 (germline): MNHEY, SVGAGI. The junction had 10 bases not matched to a gene; V was cut back by 5 bases and J by 3 bases. The DNA for the CDR3 is TGTGCCAGCAGTCAACCGACTAGCGAGGGGACAGATACGCAGTATTTT. It translates to CASSQPTSEGTDTQYF.

The chain combines TRBV7-8 with TRBJ2-3, with 12 nucleotides matching TRBD2. Germline values: CDR1 SGHVS, CDR2 FQNEAQ. Trimming removed 0 bases from V and 1 base from J; junction bases left unmatched: 8. This CDR3 is built from 19 residues. The CDR3 DNA follows: TGTGCCAGCAGCTTAGCTGCTAGCGGGGGGGCGGGTGGCACAGATACGCAGTATTTT. Its translation: CASSLAASGGAGGTDTQYF.

The J gene is TRBJ2-1, the V gene TRBV9, with TRBD1 as a possible D gene (6 bases). CDR1 SGDLS and CDR2 YYNGEE come from the germline V gene. Trimming removed 4 bases from V and 13 bases from J, with 9 bases in between. This CDR3 is built from 10 residues. CDR3 sequence: CASSPGTQFF. Here the CDR3 DNA reads TGTGCCAGCAGCCCCGGGACACAGTTCTTC.

This clonotype occurred a few times. This chain links TRBV6-2 or TRBV6-3 with TRBJ2-2; 12 bases are a match to TRBD1. This CDR3 is built from 14 residues. Germline CDR1 is MNHEY and CDR2 is SVGEGT. V dropped 4 bases and J dropped 7; count of bases not matched to a gene: 1. CDR3 loop: CASSWDRGHGELFF. DNA for the CDR3: TGTGCCAGCAGTTGGGACAGGGGGCACGGGGAGCTGTTTTTT.

CDR3 bases: TGTGCCAGCAGTTCACTCCGGGACACAGATAATTCACCCCTCCACTTT. It encodes CASSSLRDTDNSPLHF. The V and J genes are TRBV27 and TRBJ1-6; D possibly corresponds to TRBD1 (6 bases). With 4 bases removed from V and 5 bases from J, the gap between germline ends came to 15 bases. The CDR3 spans 16 residues. Germline values: CDR1 MNHEY, CDR2 SMNVEV (reference sequence).

This clonotype was seen a few times. The chain couples TRBV6-2 or TRBV6-3 to TRBJ1-5; D gene unclear. The CDR3 runs to 17 residues. CDR1 and CDR2 from the germline V gene are MNHEY and SVGEGT. V lost 0 bases to trimming and J lost 0 bases, with 12 bases between them. The CDR3 sequence is CASSYSRAAYSNQPQHF. In nucleotides, the CDR3 is TGTGCCAGCAGTTACTCGAGGGCAGCGTATAGCAATCAGCCCCAGCATTTT.

This clonotype has a count of ten or more. The chain employs TRBV19 and TRBJ2-3, with D possibly being TRBD2 (6 bases). V lost 1 base and J lost 4, with 6 bases in between. Germline-derived CDR1 and CDR2 are LNHDA and SQIVND (reference sequence). CDR3 length: 13 amino acids. DNA for the CDR3: TGTGCCAGTAGTATAGCTAGCGCAGATACGCAGTATTTT. Protein product: CASSIASADTQYF.

In its sample, this clonotype was seen a few times. The rearrangement joins TRBV6-6 to TRBJ2-1; 9 bases match TRBD2. CDR3 length: 16 amino acids. Germline values: CDR1 MNHNY, CDR2 SVGAGI (reference sequence). Trimming took 0 bases from V and 8 from J; bases not matched to a gene: 8. The CDR3 here is CASSYSKLAGIDEQFF. CDR3 in DNA: TGTGCCAGCAGTTACTCGAAACTAGCGGGTATCGATGAGCAGTTCTTC.

This clonotype was counted between two and nine times. V is TRBV7-6 and J is TRBJ2-1; D is perhaps TRBD2 (7 bases). This CDR3 contains 15 residues. Trimming took 0 bases from V and 7 from J, leaving 13 bases between them. The germline V gene encodes CDR1 SGHVS and CDR2 FNYEAQ. In DNA form, the CDR3 reads TGTGCCAGCAGCTTAGCGGGGGGGCTTACGAATGAGCAGTTCTTC. This sequence encodes CASSLAGGLTNEQFF. Combining the CDR3 with reference TRBV7-6 and TRBJ2-1 gives the whole variable domain GAGVSQSPRYKVTKRGQDVALRCDPISGHVSLYWYRQALGQGPEFLTYFNYEAQQDKSGLPNDRFSAERPEGSISTLTIQRTEQRDSAMYRCASSLAGGLTNEQFFGPGTRLTVL.

The chain recombines TRBV6-1 with TRBJ1-2; no clear D. Trimming left V 1 base short and J 5 bases short, with 14 bases between. The CDR3 consists of 15 residues. Germline values: CDR1 MNHNS, CDR2 SASEGT. CDR3 sequence: CASSEVGRSFYGYTF. CDR3 coding DNA: TGTGCCAGCAGTGAAGTGGGGAGGTCTTTTTATGGCTACACCTTC.

The sample holds a few counts of this clonotype. The chain is built from TRBV23-1 and TRBJ2-2, with no clear D. TRBV23-1 is noted as an ORF with a role that remains uncertain. The CDR3 loop spans 15 amino acids. Between the trimmed V and J ends, which lost 6 bases and 3 bases, there was a span of 14 bases. CDR3 DNA: TGCGCCAGCAGACACGACAAAGGGCACACCGGGGAGCTGTTTTTT. It specifies CASRHDKGHTGELFF.

The chain combines TRBV23-1 with TRBJ2-7; D may be TRBD1 (6 bases). TRBV23-1 is marked as an open reading frame, function uncertain. Trimming shortened V by 4 bases and J by 3 bases, and 25 bases separated the two germline ends. This CDR3 has 18 amino acids. CDR3 protein: CASSLIKVRGEGIYEQYV. The CDR3 bases are TGCGCCAGCAGTCTAATAAAAGTCAGGGGCGAGGGAATCTACGAGCAGTACGTC.

This clonotype has more than one count but fewer than ten. The rearrangement links TRBV7-6 to TRBJ2-5; D ambiguous. This CDR3 has 16 amino acids. V dropped 5 bases and J dropped 5 bases, with 21 bases sitting between them. In germline, CDR1 is SGHVS, CDR2 FNYEAQ. The CDR3 DNA follows: TGTGCCAGCAGCCTCTTCGTAGAAACCCCGCAGGAGACCCAGTACTTC. It specifies CASSLFVETPQETQYF.

The V and J genes are TRBV4-3 and TRBJ2-1; D is perhaps TRBD2 (5 bases). CDR1 is LGHNA, CDR2 YSLEER, per germline. The CDR3 has 13 amino acids. The V gene lost 0 bases and the J gene lost 10 bases, with 10 bases spanning the gap. CDR3 residues: CASSQERPGEQFF. CDR3 sequence (DNA): TGCGCCAGCAGCCAAGAAAGACCGGGGGAGCAGTTCTTC.

Note on this clonotype: An end of the junction does not agree with germline; a read error may underlie this. V and J are TRBV18 and TRBJ2-7, with a tentative D call TRBD1 (6 bases). The CDR3 has 13 residues. CDR1 and CDR2 (germline): KGHSH, LQKENI. The CDR3 DNA is TGTGTCAGCTCACCAGAGACAGGCTACGAGCAGTACTTC. This translates into CVSSPETGYEQYF.

The V call is TRBV19, the J call TRBJ2-1; 10 bases are a match to TRBD2. The V and J ends lost 10 bases and 9 bases, in that order; junction bases with no gene match: 9. The CDR3 has 13 residues. Germline V gene data show CDR1 as LNHDA and CDR2 as SQIVND (reference sequence). The CDR3 spells CATGLADPSEQFF. In DNA, the CDR3 is TGTGCCACCGGACTAGCGGATCCCAGTGAGCAGTTCTTC.

Comment on this clonotype: Germline is not matched at one junction end, which may reflect a read error. The chain has TRBV12-3 or TRBV12-4 and TRBJ1-1, with a tentative D call TRBD1 (5 bases). The CDR3 length is 15 residues. CDR3 region: CAGSSGGPPNTEAFF. DNA of the CDR3: TGTGCCGGCAGTTCGGGGGGACCACCGAACACTGAAGCTTTCTTT.

The sample holds many counts of this clonotype. The chain couples TRBV7-3 to TRBJ2-5; 12 nucleotides align to TRBD2. This CDR3 region has 15 residues. Germline assignment: CDR1 SGHTA and CDR2 FQGTGA. The trim removed 5 bases at V and 4 bases at J, leaving 5 bases unmatched. CDR3 sequence reads: CASSILAGGRETQYF. As DNA, the CDR3 is TGTGCCAGCAGCATACTAGCGGGGGGTAGAGAGACCCAGTACTTC.